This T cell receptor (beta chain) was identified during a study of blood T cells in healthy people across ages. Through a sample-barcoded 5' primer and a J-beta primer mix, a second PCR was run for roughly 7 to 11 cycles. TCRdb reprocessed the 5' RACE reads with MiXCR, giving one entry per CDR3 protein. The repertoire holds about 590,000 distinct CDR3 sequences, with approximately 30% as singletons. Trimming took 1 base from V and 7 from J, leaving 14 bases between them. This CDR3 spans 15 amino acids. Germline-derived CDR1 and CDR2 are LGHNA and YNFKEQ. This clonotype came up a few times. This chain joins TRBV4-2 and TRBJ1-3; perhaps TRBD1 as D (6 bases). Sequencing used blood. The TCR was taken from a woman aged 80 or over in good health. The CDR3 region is CASSQAQGSENTIYF. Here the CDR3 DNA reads TGTGCCAGCAGCCAAGCGCAGGGGAGTGAGAACACCATATATTTT.